Listed below are T cell receptor beta chains from one sample, sequenced in a study of blood T cell repertoires in COVID-19. The method was immunoSEQ multiplex PCR; TCRdb's version includes in-frame clones alone and lacks a portion of them. Among 250,000 to 350,000 clones listed, 90% were seen once. Sequencing was carried out using PBMCs or T cells enriched from blood (not recorded which). The receptor source for this set is a woman between 18 and 30 years old with acute COVID-19. Each CDR3 is given with its conserved first and last residue. Fields, in order: V gene, J gene, CDR3 protein.

v_gene: TRBV20-1
j_gene: TRBJ2-5
CDR3aa: CSASSSGRVLGTQYF

v_gene: TRBV28
j_gene: TRBJ1-2
CDR3aa: CASSLGGGGYTF

v_gene: TRBV2
j_gene: TRBJ2-3
CDR3aa: CASSEWLDISSTDTQYF

v_gene: TRBV12-3/TRBV12-4
j_gene: TRBJ1-6
CDR3aa: CASSPAESPLHF

v_gene: TRBV28
j_gene: TRBJ2-5
CDR3aa: CASSFEGRETQYF

v_gene: TRBV19
j_gene: TRBJ1-2
CDR3aa: CASSISFTGGRNYGYTF

v_gene: TRBV10-3
j_gene: TRBJ1-5
CDR3aa: CAISMTGGDQPQHF

v_gene: TRBV28
j_gene: TRBJ2-4
CDR3aa: CASSLSVAKNIQYF

v_gene: TRBV4-1
j_gene: TRBJ1-2
CDR3aa: CASSFPDRENYGYTF

v_gene: TRBV5-5
j_gene: TRBJ2-7
CDR3aa: CASSLRGRAPLIYEQYF

v_gene: TRBV23-1
j_gene: TRBJ2-1
CDR3aa: CASSQSQGGLAGPYNEQFF

v_gene: TRBV6-5
j_gene: TRBJ1-2
CDR3aa: CASSRGGVRPGYTF

v_gene: TRBV11-3
j_gene: TRBJ2-2
CDR3aa: CASSSRWASENTGELFF

v_gene: TRBV28
j_gene: TRBJ1-2
CDR3aa: CASSDRDRGRGGYTF

v_gene: TRBV19
j_gene: TRBJ1-5
CDR3aa: CASSYQGDQPQHF

v_gene: TRBV2
j_gene: TRBJ1-2
CDR3aa: CASSEREAPSDYGYTF

v_gene: TRBV9
j_gene: TRBJ1-1
CDR3aa: CASSVADRGGTEAFF

v_gene: TRBV6-2/TRBV6-3
j_gene: TRBJ1-5
CDR3aa: CASSDPPRLFPRVLQPQHF

v_gene: TRBV27
j_gene: TRBJ2-7
CDR3aa: CASSSQKTGGFDEQYF

v_gene: TRBV12-5
j_gene: TRBJ2-5
CDR3aa: CASGLVLGATQYF

v_gene: TRBV19
j_gene: TRBJ2-2
CDR3aa: CASNPWAFANTGELFF

v_gene: TRBV7-2
j_gene: TRBJ1-5
CDR3aa: CASSLEGTGHYQPQHF

v_gene: TRBV7-2
j_gene: TRBJ1-2
CDR3aa: CASSSGQGDYGYTF

v_gene: TRBV19
j_gene: TRBJ2-1
CDR3aa: CASSSPYNEQFF

v_gene: TRBV12-5
j_gene: TRBJ2-3
CDR3aa: CASGWTGKDTQYF

v_gene: TRBV7-9
j_gene: TRBJ1-2
CDR3aa: CASSLVSAGGYYGYTF

v_gene: TRBV5-1
j_gene: TRBJ2-5
CDR3aa: CASSLEVTSGQETQYF